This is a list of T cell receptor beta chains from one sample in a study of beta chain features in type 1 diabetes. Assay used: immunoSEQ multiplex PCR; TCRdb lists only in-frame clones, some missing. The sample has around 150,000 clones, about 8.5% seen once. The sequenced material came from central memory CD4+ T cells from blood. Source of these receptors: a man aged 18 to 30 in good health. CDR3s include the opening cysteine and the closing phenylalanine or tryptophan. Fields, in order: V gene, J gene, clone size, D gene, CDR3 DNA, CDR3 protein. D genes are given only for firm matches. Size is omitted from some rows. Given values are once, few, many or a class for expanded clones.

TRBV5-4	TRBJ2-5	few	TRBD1	TGTGCCAGCAGCTTTCCAGGGGGCGGGGAGACCCAGTACTTC	CASSFPGGGETQYF
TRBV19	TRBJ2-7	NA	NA	TGTGCCAGTAGTATTGCCAGCGGCCCCTACGAGCAGTACTTC	CASSIASGPYEQYF
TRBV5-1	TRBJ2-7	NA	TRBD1	TGCGCCAGCAGCCCACGAGGACAGGCCGGAACCCACGAGCAGTACTTC	CASSPRGQAGTHEQYF
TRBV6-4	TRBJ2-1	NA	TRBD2	TGTGCCAGCAGTGAAGGGACTAACGGGCCAGAAGAGCAGTTCTTC	CASSEGTNGPEEQFF
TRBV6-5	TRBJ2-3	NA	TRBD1	TGTGCCAGCAGTTACTCACAGGGGGTCGGGGCAGATACGCAGTATTTT	CASSYSQGVGADTQYF
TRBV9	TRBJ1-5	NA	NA	TGTGCCAGCAGCGTAGGGCGGGGAGGCAATCAGCCCCAGCATTTT	CASSVGRGGNQPQHF
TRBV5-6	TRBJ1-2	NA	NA	TGTGCCAGCAGCGCCGCGGGTGGCGTCGATGGCTACACCTTC	CASSAAGGVDGYTF
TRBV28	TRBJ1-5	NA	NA	TGTGCCAGCAGTACCCCTTGGGGGCAGAATCAGCCCCAGCATTTT	CASSTPWGQNQPQHF
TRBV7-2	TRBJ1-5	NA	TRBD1	TGTGCCAGCAGCATAGGACAGGGTCAGCCCCAGCATTTT	CASSIGQGQPQHF
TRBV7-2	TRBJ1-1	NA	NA	TGTGCCAGCAGCTTACGGATGGACAGAACAACTGAAGCTTTCTTT	CASSLRMDRTTEAFF
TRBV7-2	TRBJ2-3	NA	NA	TGTGCCAGCAGCTTAGGCCCGGGAGATACGCAGTATTTT	CASSLGPGDTQYF
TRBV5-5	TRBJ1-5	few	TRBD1	TGTGCCAGCAGCTTGTGGGACAGGAATCAGCCCCAGCATTTT	CASSLWDRNQPQHF
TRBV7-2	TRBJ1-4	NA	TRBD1	TGTGCCAGCAGCTCAGGACAGGGTTATGAAAAACTGTTTTTT	CASSSGQGYEKLFF
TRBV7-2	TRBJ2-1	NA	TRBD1	TGTGCCAGCAGCGTCGACAGGGTTCAGTTCTTC	CASSVDRVQFF
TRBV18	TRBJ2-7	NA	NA	TGTGCCAGCTCACCACCGGCCAGGGGCGGCGAGCAGTACTTC	CASSPPARGGEQYF
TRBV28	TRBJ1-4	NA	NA	TGTGCCAGCAGACCCGGCGGAGGTGGGGAAAAACTGTTTTTT	CASRPGGGGEKLFF
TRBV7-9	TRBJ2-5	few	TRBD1	TGTGCCAGCAGGGAAGGACAGGGTCAAGAGACCCAGTACTTC	CASREGQGQETQYF
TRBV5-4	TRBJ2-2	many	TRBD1	TGTGCCAGCAGCCCGCCGGGACAGGGGAGCACCGGGGAGCTGTTTTTT	CASSPPGQGSTGELFF
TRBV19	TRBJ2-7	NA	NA	TGTGCCAGTAGCACCGGGACACGCTCCTACGAGCAGTACTTC	CASSTGTRSYEQYF
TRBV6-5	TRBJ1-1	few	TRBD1	TGTGCCAGCACGGACAGGGGTGGTCGGGGAGCTTTCTTT	CASTDRGGRGAFF
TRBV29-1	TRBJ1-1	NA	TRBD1	TGCAGCGTTTCCGGGACAGGGGCTGAAGCTTTCTTT	CSVSGTGAEAFF
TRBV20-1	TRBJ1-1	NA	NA	TGCAGTGCTATAAGACAGTATCAAGCTTTCTTT	CSAIRQYQAFF
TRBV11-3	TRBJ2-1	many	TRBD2	TGTGCCAGCAGCTTAGGGACTAGCGGGGGTGGGAATGAGCAGTTCTTC	CASSLGTSGGGNEQFF
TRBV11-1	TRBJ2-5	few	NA	TGTGCCAGCAGCTCAGTCGGGGGGCATAAAGAGACCCAGTACTTC	CASSSVGGHKETQYF
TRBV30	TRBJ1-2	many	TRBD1	TGTGCCTGGAGTTCCCTGGACAGGGAGGGCGGCTACACCTTC	CAWSSLDREGGYTF
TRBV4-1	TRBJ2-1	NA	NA	TGCGCCAGCAGCCAAGAGGGGGGAGGTGGTAATGAGCAGTTCTTC	CASSQEGGGGNEQFF
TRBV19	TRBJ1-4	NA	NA	TGTGCCAGTAGTGCCGGGACACGCGCAACTAATGAAAAACTGTTTTTT	CASSAGTRATNEKLFF
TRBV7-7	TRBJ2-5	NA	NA	TGTGCTAGCAGCCCCACGGGTGAGACCCAGTACTTC	CASSPTGETQYF
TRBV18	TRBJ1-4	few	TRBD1	TGTGCCAGCTCACCTCTCCAGGGACAGGAAAAACTGTTTTTT	CASSPLQGQEKLFF
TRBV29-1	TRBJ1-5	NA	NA	TGCAGCGTCGCACAGACCAATCAGCCCCAGCATTTT	CSVAQTNQPQHF
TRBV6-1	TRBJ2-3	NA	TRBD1	TGTGCCAGCCAGCTAGGACAGGGCACAGATACGCAGTATTTT	CASQLGQGTDTQYF
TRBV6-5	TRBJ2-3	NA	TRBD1	TGTGCCAGCAGTTACACCGGGACAGACACAGATACGCAGTATTTT	CASSYTGTDTDTQYF
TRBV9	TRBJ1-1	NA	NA	TGTGCCAGCAGCGGTGACCTTAGTTACTACGGTTCTGAAGCTTTCTTT	CASSGDLSYYGSEAFF
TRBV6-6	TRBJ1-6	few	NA	TGTGCCAGCAGTTACGACAACGGCCCCCTCCACTTT	CASSYDNGPLHF
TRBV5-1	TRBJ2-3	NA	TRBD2	TGCGCCAGCAGCGTCGGGACTAGGCGAGTCACAGATACGCAGTATTTT	CASSVGTRRVTDTQYF
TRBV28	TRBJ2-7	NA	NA	TGTGCCAGCAGTTCACTCAACGACTACGAGCAGTACTTC	CASSSLNDYEQYF
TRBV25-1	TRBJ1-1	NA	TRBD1	TGTGCCAGCAGAGGACAGGGGTACACTGAAGCTTTCTTT	CASRGQGYTEAFF
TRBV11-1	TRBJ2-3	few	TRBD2	TGTGCCAGCACCGAGAGACTAGCGGGCACAGATACGCAGTATTTT	CASTERLAGTDTQYF
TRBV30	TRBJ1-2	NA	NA	TGTGCCTGGAGTGGAGTGAACTATGGCTACACCTTC	CAWSGVNYGYTF
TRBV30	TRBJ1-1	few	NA	TGTGCCTGGAGCCTACAGGGGAACACTGAAGCTTTCTTT	CAWSLQGNTEAFF
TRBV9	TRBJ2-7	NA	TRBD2	TGTGCCAGCAGCGTAGACGGATGGGGAGGGGATGGGATATACGAGCAGTACTTC	CASSVDGWGGDGIYEQYF
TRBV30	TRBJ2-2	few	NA	TGTGCCTGGAGGGCACTAGCTAACACCGGGGAGCTGTTTTTT	CAWRALANTGELFF
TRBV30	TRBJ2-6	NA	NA	TGTGCCTGGACCGGAAGGACAGGGGCCAACGTCCTGACTTTC	CAWTGRTGANVLTF
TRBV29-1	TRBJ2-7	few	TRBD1	TGCAGCGTTGAAGAGGACAGGGGGATCGAGCAGTACTTC	CSVEEDRGIEQYF
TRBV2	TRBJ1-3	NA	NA	TGTGCCAGCAGTGAACAGGAGGCTGGAAACACCATATATTTT	CASSEQEAGNTIYF
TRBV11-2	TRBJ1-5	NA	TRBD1	TGTGCCAGCAGCCGACGACAGGGGGATCTCGGGCAGCCCCAGCATTTT	CASSRRQGDLGQPQHF
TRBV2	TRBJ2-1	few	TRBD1	TGTGCCAGCAGCGGACAGGGTGTATACAATGAGCAGTTCTTC	CASSGQGVYNEQFF
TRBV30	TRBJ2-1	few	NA	TGTGCCTGGAGCCCTTTAGCCAATGAGCAGTTCTTC	CAWSPLANEQFF
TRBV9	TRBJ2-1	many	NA	TGTGCCAGCAGCGTAGTGGGGACAACCTACAATGAGCAGTTCTTC	CASSVVGTTYNEQFF
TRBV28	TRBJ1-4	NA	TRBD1	TGTGCCAGCAGCCCATTCGGACAGGGATATGAAAAACTGTTTTTT	CASSPFGQGYEKLFF
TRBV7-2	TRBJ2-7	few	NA	TGTGCCAGCAGCGGAGGGTACAGCTACGAGCAGTACTTC	CASSGGYSYEQYF
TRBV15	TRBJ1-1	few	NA	TGTGCCACCAGCAGACCTCTGTCCGGGAAGTATGAAGCTTTCTTT	CATSRPLSGKYEAFF
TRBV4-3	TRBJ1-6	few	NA	TGCGCCAGCAGCCAAGTCGGGGGGCGCAGACCCCTCCACTTT	CASSQVGGRRPLHF
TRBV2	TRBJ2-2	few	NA	TGTGCCAGCAGAGCAGGGGACACCGGGGAGCTGTTTTTT	CASRAGDTGELFF
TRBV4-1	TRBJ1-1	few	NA	TGCGCCAGCAGCCAAGATCCCGGGGCTGAAGCTTTCTTT	CASSQDPGAEAFF